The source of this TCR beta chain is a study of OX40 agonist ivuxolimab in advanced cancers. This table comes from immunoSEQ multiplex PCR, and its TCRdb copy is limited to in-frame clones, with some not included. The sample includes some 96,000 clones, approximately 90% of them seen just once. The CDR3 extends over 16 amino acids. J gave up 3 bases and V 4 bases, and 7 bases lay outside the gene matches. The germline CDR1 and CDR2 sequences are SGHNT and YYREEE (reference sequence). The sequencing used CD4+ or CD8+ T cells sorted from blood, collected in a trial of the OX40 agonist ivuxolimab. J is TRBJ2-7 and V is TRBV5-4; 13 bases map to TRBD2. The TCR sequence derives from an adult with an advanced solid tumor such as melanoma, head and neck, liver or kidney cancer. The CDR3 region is CASSPGTSGAGYEQYF. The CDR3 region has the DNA TGTGCCAGCAGCCCGGGGACTAGCGGGGCCGGCTACGAGCAGTACTTC.